These T cell receptor beta chains were read from a single sample in a study of blood T cell repertoires in COVID-19. Profiled with immunoSEQ multiplex PCR; TCRdb holds only in-frame clones, not every one. The table has over 300,000 clones, around 87% seen once. The specimen sequenced was peripheral blood. These receptors originate from a young man with active or convalescent COVID-19. The CDR3 runs from the conserved cysteine through the conserved F or W. Each record gives: V gene, J gene, clone size, D gene, CDR3 DNA, CDR3 protein. D genes are given only for firm matches. Clone size is shown for a subset of rows, as once, few, many or a class of expanded clone.

TRBV6-5	TRBJ1-5	NA	TRBD1	TGTGCCAGCAGTAAGAACAGGGGGCTTGGGCAGCCCCAGCATTTT	CASSKNRGLGQPQHF
TRBV4-1	TRBJ1-4	NA	NA	TGCGCCAGCAGCCAAGTTCCAGGCAGGGTTGTTGAAAAACTGTTTTTT	CASSQVPGRVVEKLFF
TRBV24-1	TRBJ2-3	NA	TRBD1	TGTGCCACCAGTGAGATGACAGGGCTGGATACGCAGTATTTT	CATSEMTGLDTQYF
TRBV27	TRBJ2-6	NA	NA	TGTGCCAGCGCAAAAGGGTCTGGGGCCAACGTGCTGACTTTC	CASAKGSGANVLTF
TRBV28	TRBJ1-2	few	TRBD1	TGTGCCAGCAGTTCCCAATGGGGGACAGGGATAACCTATGGCTACACCTTC	CASSSQWGTGITYGYTF
TRBV24-1	TRBJ2-2	NA	TRBD1	TGTGCCACCAGACGACAGGGGTCCGGGGAGCTGTTTTTT	CATRRQGSGELFF
TRBV2	TRBJ1-1	NA	NA	TGTGCCAGCAGTGAATGGGGTAAAGGGGGGAACACTGAAGCTTTCTTT	CASSEWGKGGNTEAFF
TRBV7-9	TRBJ1-3	NA	NA	TGTGCCAGCAGCTTAGCCTCGGGGTCGGCTGGAAACACCATATATTTT	CASSLASGSAGNTIYF
TRBV29-1	TRBJ1-5	NA	NA	TGCAGCGTTGAGGCGGAAAATCAGCCCCAGCATTTT	CSVEAENQPQHF
TRBV2	TRBJ1-2	NA	NA	TGTGCCAGCAGTGTTGAGCGCCTCTATGGCTACACCTTC	CASSVERLYGYTF
TRBV27	TRBJ2-2	once	NA	TGTGCCAGCAGTTTAGGACAGCCCACCGGGGAGCTGTTTTTT	CASSLGQPTGELFF
TRBV28	TRBJ2-2	few	NA	TGTGCCAGCAGTTTTCTGGACAGTCACCCCGGGGAGCTGTTTTTT	CASSFLDSHPGELFF
TRBV19	TRBJ1-1	NA	TRBD1	TGTGCCAGTAGTTCCCGGGACAGGGTCACTGAAGCTTTCTTT	CASSSRDRVTEAFF
TRBV19	TRBJ2-3	once	TRBD2	TGTGCCAGTAGTATACAGGGTTTAGCGGGAGCTGGAGATACGCAGTATTTT	CASSIQGLAGAGDTQYF
TRBV5-1	TRBJ1-1	NA	NA	TGCGCCAGCAGCCCCCGCCCGGAGGCTGGGACTGAAGCTTTCTTT	CASSPRPEAGTEAFF
TRBV7-6	TRBJ2-1	NA	NA	TGTGCCAGCAGCTTAGAGCCCCGACTAGGAGGGTACAATGAGCAGTTCTTC	CASSLEPRLGGYNEQFF
TRBV27	TRBJ1-2	NA	NA	TGTGCCAGCAGTCCCCACCCGGGGAACTATGGCTACACCTTC	CASSPHPGNYGYTF
TRBV7-2	TRBJ1-5	once	TRBD1	TGTGCCAGCAGCCAGGGACAGGGGCACCAGCCCCAGCATTTT	CASSQGQGHQPQHF
TRBV6-2/TRBV6-3	TRBJ1-5	once	NA	TGTGCCAGCAGTTATCTGATCGGTAATAGCAATCAGCCCCAGCATTTT	CASSYLIGNSNQPQHF
TRBV5-5	TRBJ2-3	NA	NA	TGTGCCAGCAGCTTGATTTCGGCAGGGACTAGCACAGATACGCAGTATTTT	CASSLISAGTSTDTQYF
TRBV7-3	TRBJ1-1	NA	TRBD1	TGTGCCAGCAGCTTATTCGGACAGGGTGAAGCTTTCTTT	CASSLFGQGEAFF
TRBV7-8	TRBJ1-3	NA	TRBD1	TGTGCCAGCAGCTTGGGACAGGGGGCAAACACCATATATTTT	CASSLGQGANTIYF
TRBV10-3	TRBJ1-1	NA	NA	TGTGCCATCAGTGACCCTAGGACACCCGAAGCTTTCTTT	CAISDPRTPEAFF
TRBV7-6	TRBJ1-3	NA	NA	TGTGCCAGCAGCTTAGCGAACAGGGAGTCTTCTGGAAACACCATATATTTT	CASSLANRESSGNTIYF
TRBV3-1/TRBV3-2	TRBJ1-1	NA	NA	TGTGCCAGCAGCCAAGATCGGAGGGGTACTGAAGCTTTCTTT	CASSQDRRGTEAFF
TRBV15	TRBJ1-4	NA	NA	TGTGCCACCAGTTACCGCAGGGGTACTAATGAAAAACTGTTTTTT	CATSYRRGTNEKLFF
TRBV5-1	TRBJ1-6	NA	NA	TGCGCCAGCAGCTTCCGGGACATCAATTCACCCCTCCACTTT	CASSFRDINSPLHF
TRBV11-2	TRBJ2-1	NA	NA	TGTGCCAGCAGCTTAGACAGGGTGGGATACAATGAGCAGTTCTTC	CASSLDRVGYNEQFF
TRBV29-1	TRBJ2-2	NA	TRBD2	TGCAGCGTTGAGGGTTCCAGCGGGAGGCTTGGGACCGGGGAGCTGTTTTTT	CSVEGSSGRLGTGELFF
TRBV2	TRBJ1-1	NA	TRBD1	TGTGCCAGCAGTTTGGGACAGGGTGAAGCTTTCTTT	CASSLGQGEAFF
TRBV4-1	TRBJ2-1	NA	NA	TGCGCCAGCAGTCAGCGTTCCTGGGAGCAGTTCTTC	CASSQRSWEQFF
TRBV29-1	TRBJ2-3	NA	NA	TGCAGCGCCGCCCGAGGGGGTAGCACAGATACGCAGTATTTT	CSAARGGSTDTQYF
TRBV19	TRBJ2-7	NA	NA	TGTGCCAGTACTGCGGCGATCACCTACGAGCAGTACTTC	CASTAAITYEQYF
TRBV7-2	TRBJ1-3	NA	NA	TGTGCCAGCAGCTTAGCCCGGGGCTCTGGAAACACCATATATTTT	CASSLARGSGNTIYF
TRBV27	TRBJ2-1	NA	TRBD2	TGTGCCAGCAGTCTCGGGACTAGCACTGAGCAGTTCTTC	CASSLGTSTEQFF
TRBV28	TRBJ2-1	NA	NA	TGTGCCAGCAGTGACAGCTACAATGAGCAGTTCTTC	CASSDSYNEQFF
TRBV29-1	TRBJ1-3	NA	NA	TGCAGCGTTGAACCGGGGATAGGAAACACCATATATTTT	CSVEPGIGNTIYF
TRBV6-2/TRBV6-3	TRBJ1-1	NA	NA	TGTGCCAGCAGCGACATAACGAACACTGAAGCTTTCTTT	CASSDITNTEAFF
TRBV19	TRBJ2-7	NA	NA	TGTGCCAGTAGTGGCGGACATTCAGTGACCTACGAGCAGTACTTC	CASSGGHSVTYEQYF
TRBV19	TRBJ2-7	NA	TRBD2	TGTGCCAGTAGTTGGGGGGGGATCTCCTACGAGCAGTACTTC	CASSWGGISYEQYF
TRBV7-9	TRBJ1-1	NA	NA	TGTGCCAGCAGCCGCGCGGGGGGAGCTTTCTTT	CASSRAGGAFF
TRBV7-2	TRBJ2-5	NA	TRBD1	TGTGCCAGCAGCTTGACAGGGACGTACCAAGAGACCCAGTACTTC	CASSLTGTYQETQYF
TRBV19	TRBJ2-1	NA	TRBD2	TGTGCCAGTTACGACCGCGGGCGGGGGGGCTACAATGAGCAGTTCTTC	CASYDRGRGGYNEQFF
TRBV7-9	TRBJ2-1	NA	NA	TGTGCCAGCAGCCCGGAGGGGTGGGCCGGGAATGAGCAGTTCTTC	CASSPEGWAGNEQFF
TRBV27	TRBJ2-7	NA	TRBD2	TGTGCCAGCAGCCCTGGGGGACTAGGGGACTACGAGCAGTACTTC	CASSPGGLGDYEQYF
TRBV4-3	TRBJ2-3	NA	TRBD1	TGCGCCAGCAGCCAAGGGTTCCAGGGGGCGACGGATACGCAGTATTTT	CASSQGFQGATDTQYF
TRBV27	TRBJ1-2	NA	NA	TGTGCCAGCAGTTTGGCGCAGGGCTCCCACTATGGCTACACCTTC	CASSLAQGSHYGYTF
TRBV5-1	TRBJ2-7	NA	TRBD1	TGCGCCAGCAGCCTGACAGGGGTCGCCTACGAGCAGTACTTC	CASSLTGVAYEQYF
TRBV24-1	TRBJ2-1	NA	TRBD2	TGTGCCACCAGTGAAAGCCCCGGGACTAGCGGCAACAATGAGCAGTTCTTC	CATSESPGTSGNNEQFF
TRBV7-9	TRBJ1-1	NA	NA	TGTGCCAGCAGCTTAACCGTAAACCCTGTAGGGGCTATGAACACTGAAGCTTTCTTT	CASSLTVNPVGAMNTEAFF
TRBV24-1	TRBJ1-1	NA	TRBD1	TGTGCCGCCGCACCAGGGGGTCTGGACACTGAAGCTTTCTTT	CAAAPGGLDTEAFF
TRBV4-3	TRBJ2-7	NA	NA	TGCGCCAGCAGCCAAGAACTTTCACCCCCTCACGAGCAGTACTTC	CASSQELSPPHEQYF
TRBV9	TRBJ2-3	NA	TRBD2	TGTGCCAGTCTTGGGGGGGGAGATACGCAGTATTTT	CASLGGGDTQYF
TRBV6-1	TRBJ1-5	NA	NA	TGTGCCAGCAGTGATAATAGCAATCAGCCCCAGCATTTT	CASSDNSNQPQHF
TRBV7-2	TRBJ1-5	NA	TRBD1	TGTGCCAGCAGCCTCGGACAGGGGGCCAGTCAGCCCCAGCATTTT	CASSLGQGASQPQHF
TRBV29-1	TRBJ2-5	NA	TRBD2	TGCAGCGTTGCCCCCGGGACTAGCGGAACAGAGACCCAGTACTTC	CSVAPGTSGTETQYF
TRBV18	TRBJ2-5	NA	NA	TGTGCCAGCTCTCAGGGGCAGCAAGAGACCCAGTACTTC	CASSQGQQETQYF
TRBV7-8	TRBJ1-3	once	TRBD1	TGTGCCAGCAGCTTAGGACAGGGACAAGGAAACACCATATATTTT	CASSLGQGQGNTIYF